The 25 T cell receptor beta chains in this list originate from one sample, sequenced in a study of identical twins. TCRdb recomputed calls from the 5' RACE reads with MiXCR, one row per CDR3 protein. The sample consists of 1.5 million to 2 million distinct CDR3 sequences, about 31% of them appearing once. Sequenced sample: cord blood. The origin of the receptors is a newborn girl in good health.

The chain links TRBV21-1 to TRBJ1-6. TRBV21-1 is shown as a pseudogene. This CDR3 spans 17 amino acids. The CDR3 sequence: CASSTAGEPSQNSPLHF. CDR3 sequence (DNA): TGTGCCAGCAGCACCGCGGGAGAACCGAGTCAAAATTCACCCCTCCACTTT.

Only one count was recorded for this clonotype. This chain links TRBV2 with TRBJ2-5; D ambiguous. The V end was cut by 6 bases, the J end by 2 bases, with 10 bases between. This CDR3 comprises 13 residues. Germline V CDR1 and CDR2: SNHLY, FYNNEI. The DNA for the CDR3 is TGTGCCAGCAGGACGTATCCACAAGAGACCCAGTACTTC. It codes for CASRTYPQETQYF.

The sample holds a few counts of this clonotype. This sequence joins TRBV27 and TRBJ2-1; 8 nucleotides agree with TRBD2. Germline V gene sequence: CDR1 MNHEY, CDR2 SMNVEV (reference sequence). V lost 0 bases and J lost 8; bases outside the gene matches: 3. This CDR3 is 14 amino acids long. DNA of the CDR3: TGTGCCAGCAGTTTATCGCGGGGGGAGCATGAGCAGTTCTTC. It codes for CASSLSRGEHEQFF.

Comments on this clonotype: At one end, the junction sequence differs from germline, possibly due to a read error. The rearrangement links TRBV27 to TRBJ2-3; 7 nucleotides match TRBD1. This CDR3 spans 13 amino acids. Germline V gene sequence: CDR1 MNHEY, CDR2 SMNVEV (reference sequence). This CDR3 reads CASSLTGPDTRYF. For the CDR3, the DNA is TGTGCCAGCAGTTTGACAGGGCCAGATACGCGGTATTTT.

The chain couples TRBV20-1 to TRBJ2-5, with 7 bases fitting TRBD2. With the DNA end fitting TRBJ2-7 better, the J assignment may be wrong. The germline gives CDR1 DFQATT, CDR2 SNEGSKA (reference sequence). The CDR3 consists of 15 residues. This CDR3 reads CSASDRLAPSYEQYF. CDR3 sequence (DNA): TGCAGTGCTTCGGATAGACTAGCTCCGTCCTACGAGCAGTACTTC.

The V and J genes are TRBV10-3 and TRBJ2-7; D perhaps matches TRBD2 (6 bases). Trimming left V 2 bases short and J 0 bases short, with 14 bases between. This CDR3 is 16 amino acids long. The germline V gene has CDR1 ENHRY and CDR2 SYGVKD. CDR3 coding DNA: TGTGCCATCAGTGAGAATGGCGCGGGGAGCTCCTACGAGCAGTACTTC. This sequence encodes CAISENGAGSSYEQYF.

V is TRBV6-1 and J is TRBJ2-1; 11 bases map to TRBD2. V gave up 6 bases and J gave up 4 bases; unmatched junction bases: 11. The CDR3 sequence is 17 residues long. Germline CDR1 MNHNS, CDR2 SASEGT. The CDR3 DNA sequence: TGTGCCAGCAGCGACCCGCGGTCTAGCGGGGGGTACAATGAGCAGTTCTTC. This gives the protein CASSDPRSSGGYNEQFF.

In its sample, this clonotype was seen a few times. This chain connects TRBV6-6 to TRBJ2-1; TRBD1 aligns across 8 bases. The CDR3 is made up of 17 amino acids. Looked up from germline, CDR1 is MNHNY and CDR2 is SVGAGI (reference sequence). Germline trimming cut 0 bases from V and 3 bases from J; bases unmatched to any gene: 7. CDR3 sequence: CASSYSSGTGFYNEQFF. The CDR3 coding sequence is TGTGCCAGCAGTTACTCTTCCGGGACAGGATTCTACAATGAGCAGTTCTTC.

This chain uses TRBV5-5 with TRBJ1-1; a weak D match, TRBD1 (5 bases). Trimming took off 2 bases at V and 1 base at J, with 9 bases between the two ends. This CDR3 spans 14 amino acids. Germline V gene sequence: CDR1 SGHKS, CDR2 YYEKEE (reference sequence). Written as DNA, the CDR3 is TGTGCCAGCAGCTTACGGGGCTGGAACACTGAAGCTTTCTTT. Translation gives CASSLRGWNTEAFF.

This clonotype has a handful of counts. V usage is TRBV24-1 and J usage is TRBJ1-2, with TRBD1 matching over 10 bases. The CDR3 totals 12 residues. The germline V gene encodes CDR1 KGHDR and CDR2 SFDVKD. J lost 4 bases, V lost 9 bases, and 1 base had no gene match. The CDR3 protein is CATRDRGYGYTF. For the CDR3, the DNA is TGTGCCACCCGGGACAGGGGCTATGGCTACACCTTC.

The V call is TRBV20-1, the J call TRBJ1-1; D ambiguous. V was pared by 7 bases and J by 5 bases, with 17 bases between. Looked up from germline, CDR1 is DFQATT and CDR2 is SNEGSKA (reference sequence). CDR3 length: 13 amino acids. The CDR3 protein is CSDPRRWNTEAFF. The CDR3 nucleotides read TGCAGTGATCCCCGACGGTGGAATACTGAAGCTTTCTTT.

This clonotype was detected only a few times. V usage is TRBV2 and J usage is TRBJ2-7; D unclear. Germline V gene data show CDR1 as SNHLY and CDR2 as FYNNEI. V was shortened by 1 base and J by 7 bases, with 8 bases between the two germline ends. CDR3 length equals 12 residues. This CDR3 is CASSEGRREQYF. The CDR3 region has the DNA TGTGCCAGCAGTGAAGGGCGAAGAGAGCAGTACTTC.

Many counts were recorded for this clonotype. The chain couples TRBV11-2 to TRBJ1-2; D is perhaps TRBD1 (6 bases). Per the germline V gene, CDR1 is SGHAT and CDR2 is FQNNGV. The CDR3 is made up of 16 amino acids. Between the trimmed V and J ends, which lost 5 bases and 0 bases, there was a span of 16 bases. The CDR3 here is CASSPGAFSPNYGYTF. CDR3 sequence (DNA): TGTGCCAGCAGCCCAGGGGCCTTTTCCCCTAACTATGGCTACACCTTC.

This rearrangement joins TRBV20-1 to TRBJ2-7, with 10 nucleotides matching TRBD1. This CDR3 is built from 17 residues. J was trimmed by 1 base and V by 0 bases; bases with no gene match: 9. Germline CDR1 DFQATT, CDR2 SNEGSKA (reference sequence). The CDR3 loop reads CSARDRTGGLVSYEQYF. In nucleotides, the CDR3 is TGCAGTGCTAGAGATCGGACAGGGGGATTAGTGTCCTACGAGCAGTACTTC.

A note on this clonotype: One end of the junction fails to match germline, which may point to a read error. This chain connects TRBV9 to TRBJ2-3; 7 positions agree with TRBD1. The germline gives CDR1 SGDLS, CDR2 YYNGEE. This CDR3 has 15 residues. The CDR3 is CASSVEQGSTDTQYF. CDR3 nucleotides: TGTGCCAGCAGCGTAGAACAGGGGAGCACGGATACGCAGTATTTT.

The genes are TRBV12-3 or TRBV12-4 and TRBJ1-1; D is unclear. The CDR3 runs to 14 residues. V was pared by 2 bases and J by 1 base, with 8 bases between. The CDR3 coding sequence is TGTGCCAGCAGTTTATGGGGTGGGAACACTGAAGCTTTCTTT. Its protein product is CASSLWGGNTEAFF.

This clonotype was seen only a few times. The V gene is TRBV6-1, the J gene TRBJ1-1; D gene unclear. V lost 3 bases and J 5 bases, leaving 10 bases between the germline ends. The CDR3 has 13 amino acids. Germline V gene lookup returns CDR1 MNHNS and CDR2 SASEGT. This CDR3 is CASSDGVLTEAFF. The DNA for the CDR3 is TGTGCCAGCAGTGATGGGGTCTTGACTGAAGCTTTCTTT.

This clonotype came up many times. The chain joins TRBV12-3 or TRBV12-4 to TRBJ2-3; possibly TRBD2 for D (6 bases). V was cut by 5 bases and J by 5 bases, with 11 bases left in between. The CDR3 sequence is 13 residues long. The CDR3 region is CASSPREQDTQYF. The CDR3 DNA reads as TGTGCCAGCAGTCCCCGGGAGCAAGATACGCAGTATTTT.

This clonotype was counted between two and nine times. The chain employs TRBV12-3 or TRBV12-4 and TRBJ1-1; D possibly corresponds to TRBD1 (5 bases). The V and J ends lost 3 bases and 0 bases respectively, with 17 bases between them. The CDR3 spans 17 residues. The CDR3 nucleotides are TGTGCCAGCAGTTTCACCCCACTGGCAGGGTTGAACACTGAAGCTTTCTTT. Amino acid sequence: CASSFTPLAGLNTEAFF.

This clonotype was detected many times. Possible read error: a much larger clone is one base away. The V call is TRBV28, the J call TRBJ2-7; D not resolved. Trimming pared 4 bases from V and 7 bases from J, leaving 14 bases between. The germline gives CDR1 MDHEN, CDR2 SYDVKM. CDR3 length equals 13 residues. As DNA, the CDR3 is TGTGCCAGCAGTTCCGGGCCCAACAATGAGCAGTACTTC. Encoded protein: CASSSGPNNEQYF. Full variable domain (rest looked up from reference TRBV28 and TRBJ2-7): DVKVTQSSRYLVKRTGEKVFLECVQDMDHENMFWYRQDPGLGLRLIYFSYDVKMKEKGDIPEGYSVSREKKERFSLILESASTNQTSMYLCASSSGPNNEQYFGPGTRLTVT.

The V gene is TRBV9, the J gene TRBJ1-2; D is undetermined. The germline V gene has CDR1 SGDLS and CDR2 YYNGEE. V shed 0 bases and J shed 6 bases, with 12 bases lying between them. The CDR3 runs 14 residues. CDR3 sequence (DNA): TGTGCCAGCAGCGTAGACAGTTGGTTGGATGGCTACACCTTC. Amino acid sequence: CASSVDSWLDGYTF.

The chain combines TRBV5-1 with TRBJ2-1, with TRBD2 identical over 7 bases. The J call is doubtful: the DNA matches TRBJ2-7 better. This CDR3 is 16 amino acids long. Germline CDR1 SGHRS, CDR2 YFSETQ. This CDR3 is CASSFRAGDPYNEQYF. The CDR3 DNA reads TGCGCCAGCAGCTTTCGGGCGGGAGATCCGTACAATGAGCAGTACTTC.

The rearrangement links TRBV27 to TRBJ1-5; D is undetermined. Germline CDR1 reads MNHEY; CDR2 reads SMNVEV (reference sequence). V lost 3 bases and J lost 3, with 3 bases in between. The CDR3 is 12 residues long. The CDR3 loop reads CASSFFNQPQHF. As DNA, the CDR3 is TGTGCCAGCAGTTTTTTCAATCAGCCCCAGCATTTT.

This clonotype was seen only once. One junction end does not reproduce the germline sequence, and a read error may be involved. The chain carries TRBV4-2 and TRBJ2-5; the D call may be TRBD1 or TRBD2 (5 bases each). Germline V lookup: CDR1 LGHNA, CDR2 YNFKEQ. This CDR3 contains 16 residues. In DNA form, the CDR3 reads TGTGCCAGCGGCCAATTGGGGACCCGTGACAAAGAGACCCAGTACTTC. This encodes CASGQLGTRDKETQYF.

The chain carries TRBV27 and TRBJ1-2; 8 nucleotides align to TRBD1. Germline CDR1 reads MNHEY; CDR2 reads SMNVEV (reference sequence). This CDR3 is 13 amino acids long. The chain's CDR3 is CTCSSTGAPGYTF. The CDR3 DNA is TGTACCTGCAGTTCGACAGGGGCACCTGGCTACACCTTC.